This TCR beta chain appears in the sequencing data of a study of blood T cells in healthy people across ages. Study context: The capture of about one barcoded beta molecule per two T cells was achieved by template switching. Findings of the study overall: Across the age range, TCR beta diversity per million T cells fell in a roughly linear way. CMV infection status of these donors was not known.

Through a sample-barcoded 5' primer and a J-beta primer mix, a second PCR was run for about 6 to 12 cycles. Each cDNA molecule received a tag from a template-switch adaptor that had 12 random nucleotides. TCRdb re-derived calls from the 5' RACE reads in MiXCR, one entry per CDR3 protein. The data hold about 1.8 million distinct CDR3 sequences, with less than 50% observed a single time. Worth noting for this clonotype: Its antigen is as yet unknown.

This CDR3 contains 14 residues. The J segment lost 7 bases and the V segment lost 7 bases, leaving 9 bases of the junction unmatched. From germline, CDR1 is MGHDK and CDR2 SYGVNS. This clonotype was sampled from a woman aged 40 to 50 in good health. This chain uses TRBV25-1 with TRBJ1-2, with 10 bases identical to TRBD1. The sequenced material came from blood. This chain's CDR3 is CASMRQGALSGYTF. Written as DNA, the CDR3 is TGTGCCAGCATGAGACAGGGGGCCCTTAGTGGCTACACCTTC.